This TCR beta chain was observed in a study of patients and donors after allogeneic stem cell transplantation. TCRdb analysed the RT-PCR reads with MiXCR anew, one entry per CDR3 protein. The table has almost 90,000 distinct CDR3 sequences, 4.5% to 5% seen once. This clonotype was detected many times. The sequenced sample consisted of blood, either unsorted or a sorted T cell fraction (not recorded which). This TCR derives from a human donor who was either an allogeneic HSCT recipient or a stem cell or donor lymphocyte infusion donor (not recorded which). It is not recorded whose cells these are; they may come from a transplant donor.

The CDR3 DNA reads as TGTGCCACCAGTGATTTGGGGGCAGGGGACTACAATGAGCAGTTCTTC. Translating gives CATSDLGAGDYNEQFF. The chain recombines TRBV24-1 with TRBJ2-1; maybe TRBD1 (6 bases). Deletions cut 0 bases from V and 3 bases from J, with 11 bases between. CDR1 KGHDR and CDR2 SFDVKD come from the germline V gene. The CDR3 loop spans 16 amino acids.